One sample yielded the 20 T cell receptor beta chains listed below, sequenced in a study of shared clonotypes between healthy human individuals. The protocol was immunoSEQ multiplex PCR, while the TCRdb copy is restricted to in-frame clones and leaves out a portion. Altogether about 2 million clones are present, about 95% being singletons, with the ten largest covering around 1.1%. Terminally differentiated effector memory CD45RA+ cells were left out of the naive CD8 fraction, which was CD45RO-negative and positively selected for CCR7. Specimen: naive CD8+ T cells sorted from blood. All receptors come from a man aged 18 to 30 in good health.

The chain recombines TRBV7-9 with TRBJ1-1; no clear D gene. Trimming shortened V by 2 bases and J by 4 bases, and 11 bases separated the two germline ends. The CDR3 loop spans 14 amino acids. Per germline, CDR1 SEHNR and CDR2 FQNEAQ (reference sequence). The CDR3 region has the DNA TGTGCCAGCAGCTTAACGGTTCTGACCACTGAAGCTTTCTTT. It codes for CASSLTVLTTEAFF.

This clone was seen a single time. The V gene is TRBV19, the J gene TRBJ1-2; tentative D call: TRBD1 (6 bases). There are 17 residues in the CDR3. Germline V lookup: CDR1 LNHDA, CDR2 SQIVND (reference sequence). The V gene lost 3 bases and the J gene lost 2 bases, with 19 bases spanning the gap. The CDR3 region has the DNA TGTGCCAGTAGTATCGCTCCGGGGGCGTATGGGAACTATGGCTACACCTTC. This gives the protein CASSIAPGAYGNYGYTF.

The chain links TRBV4-1 to TRBJ2-7; 8 bases align to TRBD2. With 5 bases clipped from V and 3 bases from J, the junction kept 6 bases outside the gene matches. Germline CDR1 is MGHRA and CDR2 is YSYEKL. The CDR3 consists of 14 residues. DNA of the CDR3: TGCGCCAGCAGCTTGGGACTAGGTGGCTACGAGCAGTACTTC. Its protein is CASSLGLGGYEQYF.

The chain combines TRBV30 with TRBJ2-1, with TRBD2 as a possible D gene (7 bases). Germline V gene sequence: CDR1 GTSNPN, CDR2 SVGIG (reference sequence). This CDR3 spans 17 amino acids. V was cut by 5 bases and J by 0 bases, with 20 bases left in between. CDR3 in amino acids: CAWAGRGPSSSYNEQFF. The CDR3 region has the DNA TGTGCCTGGGCTGGGCGGGGGCCGTCTAGCTCCTACAATGAGCAGTTCTTC.

The rearrangement uses TRBV7-6 and TRBJ2-2; no reliable D call. The V end was cut by 5 bases, the J end by 0 bases, with 19 bases between. The V gene's germline CDR1 is SGHVS and CDR2 FNYEAQ. CDR3 length: 18 residues. The CDR3 protein is CASSPSAAATSNTGELFF. Here the CDR3 DNA reads TGTGCCAGCAGCCCCTCTGCGGCCGCCACCTCGAACACCGGGGAGCTGTTTTTT.

The V call is TRBV29-1, the J call TRBJ2-5; D not resolved. The J call may be incorrect, as the DNA end agrees better with TRBJ2-7. The V gene's germline CDR1 is SQVTM and CDR2 ANQGSEA. This CDR3 is built from 13 residues. The CDR3 sequence is CSVEGVSSYEQYF. DNA of the CDR3: TGCAGCGTTGAAGGCGTCAGCTCCTACGAGCAGTACTTC.

About this clone itself: Other DNA sequences in the sample encode the same CDR3. This chain links TRBV27 with TRBJ2-7; possibly TRBD1 for D (6 bases). The length of the CDR3 is 16 residues. Germline V lookup: CDR1 MNHEY, CDR2 SMNVEV (reference sequence). V lost 3 bases and J lost 3, with 18 bases in between. CDR3 DNA sequence: TGTGCCAGCAGTTTTTCATCCGGGACAATAAGCTACGAGCAGTACTTC. Translating it yields CASSFSSGTISYEQYF.

V usage is TRBV6-1 and J usage is TRBJ2-7, with TRBD1 as a possible D gene (5 bases). This CDR3 has 15 amino acids. Germline CDR1 and CDR2: MNHNS and SASEGT. Trimming removed 1 base from V and 2 bases from J, with 12 bases in between. The CDR3 DNA follows: TGTGCCAGCAGTGAAGAGGCAGGGATCACCTACGAGCAGTACTTC. This encodes CASSEEAGITYEQYF.

The chain uses TRBV12-5 and TRBJ1-1; D unresolved. The V and J ends lost 4 bases and 1 base respectively, with 7 bases between them. From germline, CDR1 is LGHNT and CDR2 FRNRAP. The CDR3 spans 13 residues. CDR3 sequence (DNA): TGTGCTAGTGGTTGGGCAGAGAACACTGAAGCTTTCTTT. It encodes CASGWAENTEAFF.

The chain combines TRBV28 with TRBJ2-1; no reliable D call. Germline V gives CDR1 MDHEN, CDR2 SYDVKM. This CDR3 has 14 residues. The V end was cut by 3 bases, the J end by 0 bases, with 6 bases between. In DNA form, the CDR3 reads TGTGCCAGCAGTTTGATGTACTCCTACAATGAGCAGTTCTTC. Protein product: CASSLMYSYNEQFF.

Comment on this clone: This sample includes further DNA sequences coding for the same CDR3. The V call is TRBV27, the J call TRBJ1-2; D is unclear. There are 13 residues in the CDR3. V lost 2 bases to trimming and J lost 0 bases, with 4 bases between them. CDR1 and CDR2 from the germline V gene are MNHEY and SMNVEV (reference sequence). The CDR3 DNA sequence: TGTGCCAGCAGTTTAGCGGCTAACTATGGCTACACCTTC. Protein sequence: CASSLAANYGYTF.

The chain joins TRBV2 to TRBJ1-2; 7 bases are a match to TRBD1. CDR1 SNHLY and CDR2 FYNNEI come from the germline V gene. The CDR3 is 15 residues long. J was trimmed by 4 bases and V by 3 bases; bases with no gene match: 8. This chain's CDR3 is CASSDFTGDAYGYTF. CDR3 DNA sequence: TGTGCCAGCAGTGACTTCACAGGGGATGCCTATGGCTACACCTTC. Based on the CDR3 plus reference TRBV2 and TRBJ1-2, the full variable domain is EPEVTQTPSHQVTQMGQEVILRCVPISNHLYFYWYRQILGQKVEFLVSFYNNEISEKSEIFDDQFSVERPDGSNFTLKIRSTKLEDSAMYFCASSDFTGDAYGYTFGSGTRLTVV.

The V gene is TRBV5-6, the J gene TRBJ1-2; D is unresolved. CDR3 length equals 14 residues. V was shortened by 0 bases and J by 0 bases, with 6 bases between the two germline ends. CDR1 and CDR2 from the germline V gene are SGHDT and YYEEEE. CDR3 in DNA: TGTGCCAGCAGCTTGGGAGAGGCTAACTATGGCTACACCTTC. Protein: CASSLGEANYGYTF.

V usage is TRBV4-3 and J usage is TRBJ2-1, with D perhaps matching TRBD2 (6 bases). The V gene lost 4 bases and the J gene lost 9 bases, with 22 bases spanning the gap. Germline assignment: CDR1 LGHNA and CDR2 YSLEER. CDR3 length: 16 residues. The CDR3 sequence is CASSLSRDSPMGEQFF. The CDR3 region has the DNA TGCGCCAGCAGCCTCTCCCGGGACTCCCCGATGGGTGAGCAGTTCTTC.

The V and J genes are TRBV5-6 and TRBJ2-5, with a weak D call TRBD2 (7 bases). V shed 0 bases and J shed 2 bases, with 14 bases lying between them. The CDR3 runs 16 residues. Germline CDR1 and CDR2: SGHDT and YYEEEE. For the CDR3, the DNA is TGTGCCAGCAGCTTGGGTCGGGGGGCCCCTCAAGAGACCCAGTACTTC. Translation: CASSLGRGAPQETQYF.

CDR3 amino acids: CASSLTGGESTDTQYF. For the CDR3, the DNA is TGTGCCAGCAGCCTTACAGGGGGAGAGAGCACAGATACGCAGTATTTT. This chain links TRBV7-2 with TRBJ2-3; 8 bases fit TRBD1. This CDR3 is built from 16 residues. After removal of 5 bases from V and 0 bases from J, the junction contained 7 bases not matched to a gene. The V gene's germline CDR1 is SGHTA and CDR2 FQGNSA.

This chain links TRBV7-6 with TRBJ2-7; 13 bases map to TRBD2. Losses at the gene ends were 2 bases for V and 7 bases for J; bases not matched to a gene: 11. This CDR3 is 17 amino acids long. Germline CDR1 and CDR2: SGHVS and FNYEAQ. CDR3 amino acids: CASSLPLTSGGASEQYF. CDR3 DNA sequence: TGTGCCAGCAGCTTACCGCTTACTAGCGGGGGGGCAAGTGAGCAGTACTTC.

The chain recombines TRBV28 with TRBJ2-7; TRBD2 matches at 15 bases. V was clipped by 5 bases and J by 5 bases; unmatched bases: 13. Per germline, CDR1 MDHEN and CDR2 SYDVKM. This CDR3 is 18 amino acids long. In DNA form, the CDR3 reads TGTGCCAGCAGTCTCCTAGGACTAGCGGGGGGGTCAGCGGACGAGCAGTACTTC. As protein: CASSLLGLAGGSADEQYF.

The chain is built from TRBV27 and TRBJ1-1, with TRBD1 matching over 10 bases. Germline lookup yields CDR1 MNHEY and CDR2 SMNVEV (reference sequence). Trimming took 2 bases from V and 5 from J; bases not matched to a gene: 5. The CDR3 has 15 residues. The CDR3 sequence: CASSLRQGAGTEAFF. The CDR3 region has the DNA TGTGCCAGCAGTTTACGACAGGGGGCAGGTACTGAAGCTTTCTTT.

V gene TRBV13 combines with J gene TRBJ2-3; 13 positions match TRBD2. Unmatched junction bases numbered 5, after V lost 5 bases and J lost 3 bases. Per germline, CDR1 PRHDT and CDR2 FYEKMQ (reference sequence). The CDR3 runs to 16 residues. In nucleotides, the CDR3 is TGTGCCAGCAGCCGATGGACTAGCGGGAGTACAGATACGCAGTATTTT. This translates into CASSRWTSGSTDTQYF.